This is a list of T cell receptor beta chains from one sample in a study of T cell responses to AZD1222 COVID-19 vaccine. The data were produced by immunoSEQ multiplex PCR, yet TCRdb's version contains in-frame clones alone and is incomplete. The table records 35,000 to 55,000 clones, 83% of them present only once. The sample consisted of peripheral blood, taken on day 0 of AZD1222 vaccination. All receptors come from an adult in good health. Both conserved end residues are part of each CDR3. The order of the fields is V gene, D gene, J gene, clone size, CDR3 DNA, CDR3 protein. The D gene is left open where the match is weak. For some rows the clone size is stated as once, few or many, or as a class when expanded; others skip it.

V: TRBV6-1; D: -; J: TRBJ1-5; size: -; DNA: TGTGCCAGCAGTGACAGGGACTGGCAGCCCCAGCATTTT; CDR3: CASSDRDWQPQHF
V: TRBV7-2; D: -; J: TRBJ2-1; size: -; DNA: TGTGCCAGCAGCTTATCAAGTCTAGCCCCTTACAATGAGCAGTTCTTC; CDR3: CASSLSSLAPYNEQFF
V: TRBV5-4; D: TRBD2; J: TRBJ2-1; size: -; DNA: TGTGCCAGCAGCTTGAGCGGGGTGGGGAACAATGAGCAGTTCTTC; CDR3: CASSLSGVGNNEQFF
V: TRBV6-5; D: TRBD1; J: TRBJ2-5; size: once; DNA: TGTGCCAGCAGCGGGGGGACAGGGGTGGGCGAGACCCAGTACTTC; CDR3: CASSGGTGVGETQYF
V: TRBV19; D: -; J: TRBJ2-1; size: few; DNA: TGTGCCAGTAGCCCCCAAAGGCGGTGGGAGCAGTTCTTC; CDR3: CASSPQRRWEQFF
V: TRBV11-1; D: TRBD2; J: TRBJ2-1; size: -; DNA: TGTGCCAGCAGACTAGCGGGGGAGGTATCCTACAATGAGCAGTTCTTC; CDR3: CASRLAGEVSYNEQFF
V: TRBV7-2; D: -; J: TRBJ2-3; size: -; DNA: TGTGCCAGCAGCTTAAGTCCAGGCAGCACAGATACGCAGTATTTT; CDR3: CASSLSPGSTDTQYF
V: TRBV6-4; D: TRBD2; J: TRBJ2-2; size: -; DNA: TGTGCCAGCAGTGAGGTAGCGGGGAACACCGGGGAGCTGTTTTTT; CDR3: CASSEVAGNTGELFF
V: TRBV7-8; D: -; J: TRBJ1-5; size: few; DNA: TGTGCCAGCAGCTTAGGAGCCAGGGTGAATCAGCCCCAGCATTTT; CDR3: CASSLGARVNQPQHF
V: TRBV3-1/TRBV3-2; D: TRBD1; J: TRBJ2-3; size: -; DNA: TGTGCCAGCAGCCGGGGACAGGGGGTAGATACGCAGTATTTT; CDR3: CASSRGQGVDTQYF
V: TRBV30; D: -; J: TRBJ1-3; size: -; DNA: TGTGCCTGGATATCGGACGGGGGATCTGGAAACACCATATATTTT; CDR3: CAWISDGGSGNTIYF
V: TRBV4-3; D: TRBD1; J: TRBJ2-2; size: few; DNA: TGCGCCAGCAGCCAAGGGGACAGGGAGAACACCGGGGAGCTGTTTTTT; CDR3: CASSQGDRENTGELFF
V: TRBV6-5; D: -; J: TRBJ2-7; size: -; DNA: TGTGCCAGCAACCCCCGGCTGCTTGATAGCGAGCAGTACTTC; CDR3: CASNPRLLDSEQYF
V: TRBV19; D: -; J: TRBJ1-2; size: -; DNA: TGTGCCAGTAGGAAGCCGGGAACTAACTATGGCTACACCTTC; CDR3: CASRKPGTNYGYTF
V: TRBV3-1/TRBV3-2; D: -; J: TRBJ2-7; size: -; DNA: TGTGCCAGCAGCAGGGACACCACGTCCTACGAGCAGTACTTC; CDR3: CASSRDTTSYEQYF
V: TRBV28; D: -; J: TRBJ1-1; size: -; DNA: TGTGCCAGCACGACTACGGTGAACACTGAAGCTTTCTTT; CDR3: CASTTTVNTEAFF
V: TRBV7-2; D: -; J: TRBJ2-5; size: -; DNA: TGTGCCAGCAGCTTAGGGCACATACAAGAGACCCAGTACTTC; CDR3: CASSLGHIQETQYF
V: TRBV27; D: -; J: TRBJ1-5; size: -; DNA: TGTGCCAGCAGTTTAGGGGGGGCTACGAATCAGCCCCAGCATTTT; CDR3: CASSLGGATNQPQHF
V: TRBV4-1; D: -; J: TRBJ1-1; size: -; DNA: TGCGCCAGCAGCCAAGGGGGGGGCTTGGGTGAAGCTTTCTTT; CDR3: CASSQGGGLGEAFF
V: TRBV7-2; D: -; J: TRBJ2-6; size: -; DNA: TGTGCCAGCAGCTTTGGGCCCTCTGGGGCCAACGTCCTGACTTTC; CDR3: CASSFGPSGANVLTF
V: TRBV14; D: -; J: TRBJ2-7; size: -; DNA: TGTGCCAGCAGCCAAGATCTATCTCTCGAGCAGTACTTC; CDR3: CASSQDLSLEQYF
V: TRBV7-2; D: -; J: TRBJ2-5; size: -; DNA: TGTGCCAGCAGCTTACCGGGGGGCGTAGAGACCCAGTACTTC; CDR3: CASSLPGGVETQYF
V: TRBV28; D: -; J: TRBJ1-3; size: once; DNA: TGTGCCAGCAGTTCCATGCCTGGCACCATATATTTT; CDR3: CASSSMPGTIYF